This T cell receptor beta chain was sequenced during a study of cytomegalovirus exposure and HLA in healthy donors. Study-level points and caveats: As confirmed in vitro, a few CMV-associated chains were specific for CMV antigens. A later analysis found first-cohort TCR clusters tended to co-occur in the 120 or so validation repertoires.

Clones were sequenced by immunoSEQ multiplex PCR, and TCRdb holds only the in-frame ones, with some missing. The repertoire holds around 60,000 clones, with less than 96% as singletons. As to this clone: The target antigen is unknown.

The V and J ends lost 2 bases and 9 bases respectively, with 11 bases between them. The germline CDR1 and CDR2 sequences are KGHSH and LQKENI. The CDR3 sequence is 13 residues long. This TCR derives from a woman younger than 30 in good health and CMV-seronegative. The V call is TRBV18, the J call TRBJ2-1; D not certain. Sequenced: PBMCs. CDR3 sequence: CASSPRSLAEQFF. The DNA for the CDR3 is TGTGCCAGCTCACCAAGGAGTTTGGCTGAGCAGTTCTTC.